The clone carrying this TCR beta chain was recorded a few times. Its cognate antigen is unknown. The data originate from a study of identical twins. The study's findings and limits: Instead of following the same donors, the conclusions were based on cross-sectional statistical analysis.

cDNA molecules carried unique molecular identifiers, and template switching added a universal primer site. Each CDR3 protein gets one entry after TCRdb re-called the 5' RACE reads with MiXCR. The sample records hundreds of thousands of distinct CDR3 sequences, about 18% being singletons. The V end lost 2 bases, the J end lost 13 bases, and 12 bases lay between the germline ends. Germline assignment: CDR1 SGHTA and CDR2 FQGTGA. The CDR3 extends over 12 amino acids. These data also formed part of another study, on T cells expressing NK-cell markers. As that report states: HCMV seropositivity marked seven of the eight sequenced donors; one was seronegative.

The V gene is TRBV7-3, the J gene TRBJ2-1; possibly TRBD2 for D (7 bases). This sequence originates from a young woman in good health. Sequenced: PBMCs. The CDR3 is CASSLGGAGQFF. CDR3 DNA: TGTGCCAGCAGCTTAGGGGGGGCAGGACAGTTCTTC.